This TCR beta chain appears in the sequencing data of a study of cytomegalovirus exposure and HLA in healthy donors. Study-wide background: In a previous analysis, around 110 million unique TCR beta sequences were found from 150 million to 200 million T cells. Findings of the study overall: Per a prior analysis, the majority of TCR beta V segments were productive roughly 90% or roughly 30% of the time. Highly shared variants forming one cluster were likely a sequencing artifact. In vitro assays verified that three CMV-associated chains recognized CMV antigens specifically.

As for this clone: The antigen remains unidentified.

Germline trimming cut 5 bases from V and 1 base from J; bases unmatched to any gene: 8. The CDR3 length is 15 residues. Germline lookup yields CDR1 SGHRS and CDR2 YFSETQ. PCR involved 60 Vbeta and 13 Jbeta primers. This table comes from immunoSEQ multiplex PCR, and its TCRdb copy is limited to in-frame clones, with some not included. Of 150,000 or so clones listed, about 85% are singletons. The J gene is TRBJ2-5, the V gene TRBV5-1, with 7 bases matching TRBD1. The receptor's source is a woman between 18 and 29 years old in good health and CMV-seronegative. The specimen was PBMCs. As DNA, the CDR3 is TGCGCCAGCAGACACGGGACAGTCCCCCAAGAGACCCAGTACTTC. Translated, it gives CASRHGTVPQETQYF. The full variable domain, rest sourced from reference TRBV5-1 and TRBJ2-5, is KAGVTQTPRYLIKTRGQQVTLSCSPISGHRSVSWYQQTPGQGLQFLFEYFSETQRNKGNFPGRFSGRQFSNSRSEMNVSTLELGDSALYLCASRHGTVPQETQYFGPGTRLLVL.